This TCR beta chain was captured by sequencing in a study of long-term antiretroviral therapy in people with HIV (dated by TCRdb to the early 2020s). With respect to the entire study: The earliest samples were collected roughly a decade before the 2015 WHO recommendation for immediate ART, at a time when ART was usually postponed until CD4 counts fell. Of the roughly 30 participants with HIV, roughly 10 were female. No cross-contamination during QIAcube processing was shown when test extractions of a monoclonal T-cell line were performed alongside fewer than 35 polyclonal samples. A retrospective serial study tested whether changes in peripheral blood TRB repertoire composition and diversity were associated with ART initiation and durable HIV suppression. The cohort contributed about 190 cryopreserved PBMC samples from around 30 adults with confirmed HIV infection, collected serially over a mean of about six years (range 1-12).

Germline trimming: 0 bases from V, 0 bases from J; junction bases outside gene matches: 10. CDR1 is given as SGHTA and CDR2 as FQGNSA, both from the germline V gene. Measured from the cysteine to the phenylalanine, the CDR3 is 18 residues long. The kept DNA is CDR3 alone, 54 bases in frame from the first base. Inclusion was restricted to participants for whom at least one PBMC sample before ART initiation and at least two post-ART samples were available. Every participant with HIV received treatment in the United States of America. Cryopreserved samples of about 0.95-10 million PBMC were thawed and washed before DNA extraction. At the time of the earliest PBMC sample, participants with HIV were aged between roughly 20 and 55 years. Per participant, PBMC samples came from 1-4 timepoints prior to ART initiation and 2-8 timepoints following ART initiation, for a median of 7 samples. For every participant, serial HIV viral load, CD4+ T-cell count, ART history and demographic data were obtained. Genomic DNA was extracted from unsorted PBMC with a Qiagen kit on a QIAcube, with processing performed in batches of 12 samples.

The immunoSEQ hsTCRB v3.0 assay was used at survey level resolution for TRB variable region sequencing. A depth of roughly 40,000-55,000 T-cell genomes per sample was targeted for TRB sequencing. An Illumina MiSeq with a v3 150-cycle kit was used to sequence the pooled TRB libraries. As for the authors' bioinformatics: Repertoire analysis ran in R within a reproducible Nextflow workflow covering QC, data transformation and analysis. Custom analyses were implemented in LymphoSeq2, an R package for AIRR-Seq data exploration. After excluding several samples that yielded fewer than 5000 total TRB sequences, 188 HIV repertoires remained for analysis. Of the roughly 190 retained HIV repertoires, almost 60 were collected before and under 150 after ART initiation. Repertoires were downsampled to 5000 TRB nucleotide sequences, with summary statistics averaged over 100 downsampling iterations. Only TRB sequences with CDR3 regions of at least seven amino acids were retained for analysis. Diversity was measured with a Shannon entropy-derived clonality score and the Gini coefficient. In repertoire networks, the top 5000 CDR3 amino acid sequences were linked whenever an edit distance of one separated two sequences. For TRB CDR3 amino acid sequences, antigen specificity groups and MHC restriction were predicted with GLIPH2. Known CMV, EBV, HIV or tissue antigen associations were flagged by matching CDR3 amino acid sequences against VDJdb and McPAS-TCR. Pre-ART, post-ART and control groups were compared with Wilcoxon signed-rank tests and Holm-Bonferroni correction. TCRdb carries this immuneACCESS record with in-frame sequences only. Its versions omit some clonotypes, under half of them owing to an unresolved V gene in the studies checked, with the rest unexplained. V and J calls and clone size come straight from that table; D and trimming were deduced from the DNA. Present in this sample are 15,000 to 20,000 clones, about nine tenths of which were seen just once. The biggest ten clones account for roughly a tenth of the sample.

A word on this clone: The specificity of this receptor is unknown. No base quality values were provided; no much bigger clone lies one nucleotide off.

Broader findings and caveats from the paper: Samples dated from about 2004 to 2017, and the ART regimens used may be less effective than current ones. Owing to limited PBMC availability, only the TCR beta chain was sequenced, without alpha chain pairing. ART initiation was associated with a significant increase in TRB diversity, but diversity stayed significantly below transplant donor controls even after long-term ART. Narrower CDR3 length ranges were observed in HIV repertoires than in controls, and an antigen-experienced repertoire with only a slight naive shift after ART was suggested by the network structure. No data were available on ART adherence, viral resistance or therapy changes, limiting inferences about post-ART repertoire changes. Because cell numbers in pre-ART samples were limited, unsorted PBMC were profiled instead of sorted CD4+ and CD8+ T cells. At every time point, the repertoire was dominated by expanded TRB clones first identified before ART initiation, although this dominance fluctuated and, in many PLHIV, declined after ART.

Sample: unsorted PBMCs, taken 3 years after starting antiretroviral therapy. This TCR was sampled from a man aged 45-65 years with HIV. The V gene is TRBV7-2 and the J gene is TRBJ2-7, with TRBD1 matching 8 junction bases. The DNA sequence is as follows: TGTGCCAGCAGCTTAGCGCCAGGGGGCGGCACGTCCTCCTACGAGCAGTACTTC. The resulting protein is CASSLAPGGGTSSYEQYF.